The following is a T cell receptor beta chain sequence with its context. The antigen is undetermined. Trimming pared 7 bases from V and 2 bases from J, leaving 14 bases between. The CDR3 is 14 residues long. Germline lookup yields CDR1 SGHRS and CDR2 YFSETQ. Here immunoSEQ multiplex PCR was the method, and the copy in TCRdb shows in-frame clones only, minus some. The sample lists about 47,000 clones; more than 85% were seen once. This entry comes from a study of cytomegalovirus exposure and HLA in healthy donors. Study-wide background: The 90 to 150 validation repertoires used the same platform as the roughly 670 first-cohort repertoires (as reported by a later analysis).

Broader study findings: It was fewer than 200 TCR beta chains that were listed as cytomegalovirus-associated. Most TCRs appeared rarely, but some public TCRs recurred in many donors.

The chain couples TRBV5-1 to TRBJ2-3; no clear D. This clonotype originated in a man aged 18 to 30 in good health and CMV-seronegative. What was sequenced was PBMCs. CDR3 amino acids: CASAVGGLTDTQYF. The CDR3 DNA reads as TGCGCCAGCGCCGTCGGCGGCCTCACAGATACGCAGTATTTT.